This T cell receptor (beta chain) is drawn from a study of identical twins (dated by TCRdb to 2015 to 2016). In terms of the full investigation: To test whether fetal clonotypes persist, this study deep-sequenced TCR alpha and beta repertoires from monozygotic twins, from unrelated adults of various ages, and from cord blood. Replicate twin experiments were performed at different times using different library preparation protocols to rule out contamination. Broad study findings and their caveats: Conclusions relied on cross-sectional statistical analysis, since the same donors could not be followed over many years. In beta out-of-frame sequences, excess twin sharing was weaker, because having fewer shared sequences lowered the signal-to-noise ratio. Zero-insertion analyses could be partly confounded by invariant T cells such as MAIT and iNKT, though diverse VJ usage argued against such confounding for most clonotypes. Compared with coincidental sharing between unrelated individuals, an excess of low generation-probability sequences was observed among out-of-frame TCR alpha sequences shared between twins. Out-of-frame TCR alpha sharing in monozygotic twins was systematically underestimated by recombination models, whereas sharing between unrelated individuals was in agreement with the recombination models. Fewer insertions were carried by abundant cord blood beta clonotypes; a weaker similar trend was observed in young adult naive repertoires, while no such trend was observed in memory repertoires.

V was cut back by 11 bases and J by 4 bases, leaving a gap of 9 bases between them. CDR3 length: 11 amino acids, cysteine to phenylalanine. Of all the DNA, just the CDR3 is kept, 33 bases in frame from base 1. Every donor in the study was a healthy Caucasian. Three pairs of female monozygotic twins, all aged roughly 18 to 29 years, made up the twin cohort. Positive isolation kits from Invitrogen were used to isolate CD4+ and CD8+ T cell populations. This clonotype was seen repeatedly, ten times or more. This receptor's antigen is unknown. No much larger clonotype is one base removed from it; base qualities were not supplied. Library creation used 5' RACE. Sequencing was performed on an Illumina HiSeq 2000. A universal primer binding site was added through template switching, and the final cDNA carried a unique molecular identifier so that TCR cDNA molecules could be counted accurately. Specific primers in the conserved constant-segment region were used to synthesize first-strand cDNA for the TCR alpha and beta chains. To control for contamination, every cDNA library was double barcoded, receiving both a SMART-Mk sample barcode and Illumina barcodes. TruSeq adapter sequences along with Illumina sample barcodes were introduced in two successive PCR steps. The TCR alpha and beta cDNA libraries were sequenced on the Illumina HiSeq platform using custom primers. The source study handled its data this way. Raw reads were processed with MiGEC to extract unique molecular identifiers, and MiXCR was used to determine CDR3 positions. Recombination models were inferred per individual with the repgenHMM and IGoR tools using an EM algorithm. The analysis of shared clonotypes was done with the tcR package in R, with sharing normalized by the product of cloneset sizes. To study raw recombination without the effects of thymic and clonal selection, out-of-frame nonproductive sequences were analyzed. The raw public data were reprocessed by TCRdb itself: fastp quality trimming at Q25, MiXCR clonotype calling, in-frame beta chains only. One record per CDR3 amino acid sequence lists the most common genes and DNA. These V and J calls rely on TCRdb rather than the paper's analysis. The table for this sample lists roughly 290,000 distinct CDR3 sequences; roughly 9.7% of them were counted only once. Roughly 7% of the sample is held by the ten biggest clonotypes.

These sequences were also reported in another study, on yellow fever vaccine responses in identical twins. That second publication adds: The T cell response to vaccination in identical twins was reported by the authors to appear partly convergent and partly personalized. In the study, vaccine-responding T cell clones were precisely tracked in identical twins.

What was sequenced was CD8+ T cells sorted from blood. This TCR derives from a woman in her late teens or twenties in good health. This sequence uses TRBV12-3 or TRBV12-4 and TRBJ1-3, with the D segment identity uncertain. The CDR3 amino acid sequence is: CACRLGNTIYF. The DNA is TGTGCCTGCCGGCTAGGAAACACCATATATTTT.